This T cell receptor beta chain was identified in a study of T cell responses to AZD1222 COVID-19 vaccine. In the study overall: Second doses at about 4 or about 12 weeks were pooled. Study observations and caveats: Compared with day 0, the breadth and depth of the Spike-specific TCR repertoire rose significantly after two doses of AZD1222.

Assay used: immunoSEQ multiplex PCR; TCRdb lists only in-frame clones, some missing. The sample has roughly 110,000 clones; under 95% are singletons. The CDR3 runs 16 residues. The germline gives CDR1 SGHVS, CDR2 FQNEAQ. The V and J ends lost 1 base and 2 bases, in that order; junction bases with no gene match: 5. Concerning this clone: Its antigen remains unknown.

The rearrangement links TRBV7-8 to TRBJ2-3, with 8 bases aligning to TRBD2. This receptor was taken from an adult in good health. Here the sequenced sample was peripheral blood, taken on day 0 of AZD1222 vaccination. Here the CDR3 reads CASSLVGGGITDTQYF. CDR3 in DNA: TGTGCCAGCAGCTTAGTCGGCGGGGGGATCACAGATACGCAGTATTTT. The full variable domain, in which reference TRBV7-8 and TRBJ2-3 provide the parts outside the CDR3, is GAGVSQSPRYKVAKRGQDVALRCDPISGHVSLFWYQQALGQGPEFLTYFQNEAQLDKSGLPSDRFFAERPEGSVSTLKIQRTQQEDSAVYLCASSLVGGGITDTQYFGPGTRLTVL.